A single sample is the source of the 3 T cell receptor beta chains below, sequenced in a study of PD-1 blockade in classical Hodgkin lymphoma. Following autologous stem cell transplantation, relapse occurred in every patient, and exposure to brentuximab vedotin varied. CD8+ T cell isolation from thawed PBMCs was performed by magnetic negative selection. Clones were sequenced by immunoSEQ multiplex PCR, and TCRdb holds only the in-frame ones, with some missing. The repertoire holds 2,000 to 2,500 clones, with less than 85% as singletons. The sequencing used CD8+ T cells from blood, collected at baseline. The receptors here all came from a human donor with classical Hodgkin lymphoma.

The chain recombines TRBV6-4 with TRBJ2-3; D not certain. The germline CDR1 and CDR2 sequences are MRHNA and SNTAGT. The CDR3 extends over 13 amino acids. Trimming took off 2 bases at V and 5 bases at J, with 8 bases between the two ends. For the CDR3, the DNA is TGTGCCAGCAGTGACCGGCCCAGAGATACGCAGTATTTT. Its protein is CASSDRPRDTQYF.

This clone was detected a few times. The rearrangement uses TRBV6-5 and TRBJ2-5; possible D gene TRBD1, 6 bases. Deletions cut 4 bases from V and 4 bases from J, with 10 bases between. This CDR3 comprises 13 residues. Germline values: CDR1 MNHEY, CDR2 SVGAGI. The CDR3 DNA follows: TGTGCCAGCAGTTTGCAGGGGATAGAGACCCAGTACTTC. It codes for CASSLQGIETQYF.

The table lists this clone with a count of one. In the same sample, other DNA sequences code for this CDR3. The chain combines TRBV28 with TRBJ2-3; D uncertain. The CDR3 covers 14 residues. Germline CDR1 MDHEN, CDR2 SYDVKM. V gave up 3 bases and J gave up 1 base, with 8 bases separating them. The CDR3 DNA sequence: TGTGCCAGCAGTTTCGTGGCAGGCACAGATACGCAGTATTTT. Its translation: CASSFVAGTDTQYF.